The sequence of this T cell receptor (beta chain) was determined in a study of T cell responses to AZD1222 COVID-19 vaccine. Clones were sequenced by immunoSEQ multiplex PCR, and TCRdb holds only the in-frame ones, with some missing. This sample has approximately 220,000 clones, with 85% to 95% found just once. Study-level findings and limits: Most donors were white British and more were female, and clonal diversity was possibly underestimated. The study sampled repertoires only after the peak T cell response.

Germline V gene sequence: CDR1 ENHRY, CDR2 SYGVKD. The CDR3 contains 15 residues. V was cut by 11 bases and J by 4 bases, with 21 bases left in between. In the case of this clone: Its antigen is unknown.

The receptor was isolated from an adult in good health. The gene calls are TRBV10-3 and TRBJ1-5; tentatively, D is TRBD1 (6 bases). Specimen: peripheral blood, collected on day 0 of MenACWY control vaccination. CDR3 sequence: CASKGGRGRNQPQHF. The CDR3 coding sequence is TGTGCCTCGAAAGGGGGGAGGGGGAGGAATCAGCCCCAGCATTTT.